This T cell receptor beta chain was recorded in a study of STAT5B mutations in CD4+ large granular lymphocyte leukemia. This clone was recorded only once. Antigen unknown. Study outcomes and limitations: No patients shared main leukemic clonotypes, though roughly 23% appeared at low frequency elsewhere. Top patient clones used TRBV06 genes more often: 8/27 versus 2/35 in controls. CD4-sorted patient repertoires seemed more clonal than healthy CD4+ repertoires.

Source study methods: Productive clonotypes were detectable down to 2.59 x 10-5 frequency. Some clones are missing from TCRdb's copy, which holds only in-frame ones; the method was immunoSEQ multiplex PCR. From that table come the V and J calls and clone size; the DNA was used to work out D and trimming. The table records about 25,000 clones, approximately 81% of them present only once. Germline loops: CDR1 SQVTM, CDR2 ANQGSEA. The CDR3 consists of 15 residues. Trimming at V came to 4 bases and at J to 2 bases, leaving 9 bases not matched to a gene. This sequence joins TRBV29-1 and TRBJ2-7, with TRBD1 identical over 9 bases. This TCR was sampled from a human donor in good health. The sample was CD4+ T cells from blood buffy coats. For the CDR3, the DNA is TGCAGCGTTGTGGGGGCGGACAGGGGCCCCTACGAGCAGTACTTC. Residues: CSVVGADRGPYEQYF.